A selection of T cell receptor beta chains follows, all from one sample in a study of OX40 agonist ivuxolimab in advanced cancers. Some clones are missing from TCRdb's copy, which holds only in-frame ones; the method was immunoSEQ multiplex PCR. In the table there are roughly 110,000 clones, approximately 90% of which are singletons. This material consisted of CD4+ or CD8+ T cells sorted from blood, taken in a trial of the OX40 agonist ivuxolimab. The source is an adult with an advanced solid tumor such as melanoma, head and neck, liver or kidney cancer. The CDR3 runs from the conserved cysteine through the conserved F or W. D genes are given only for firm matches. The size field is filled for only some rows; it gives once, few, many or a size class.

v_gene	abundance	j_gene	d_gene	CDR3aa	CDR3nt
TRBV7-2	-	TRBJ1-4	-	CASSPQGATNEKLFF	TGTGCCAGCAGCCCACAGGGCGCAACTAATGAAAAACTGTTTTTT
TRBV6-1	-	TRBJ1-5	-	CASSAQSVGFNQPQHF	TGTGCCAGCAGTGCCCAGAGTGTTGGCTTCAATCAGCCCCAGCATTTT
TRBV11-3	-	TRBJ2-7	-	CASSLEGSSYEQYF	TGTGCCAGCAGCTTAGAAGGCAGCTCCTACGAGCAGTACTTC
TRBV5-1	-	TRBJ2-1	TRBD2	CASSNLAGVRINEQFF	TGCGCCAGCAGCAACCTAGCGGGAGTAAGGATCAATGAGCAGTTCTTC
TRBV19	-	TRBJ2-2	TRBD1	CASSWDRGGNTGELFF	TGTGCCAGTAGTTGGGACAGGGGGGGTAATACCGGGGAGCTGTTTTTT
TRBV5-1	-	TRBJ2-3	TRBD2	CASSSSGLAGPDTQYF	TGCGCCAGCAGCTCCTCCGGACTAGCGGGACCAGATACGCAGTATTTT
TRBV5-1	-	TRBJ2-1	TRBD2	CASSPKLAGGNNEQFF	TGCGCCAGCAGCCCGAAACTAGCGGGAGGAAACAATGAGCAGTTCTTC
TRBV9	-	TRBJ2-2	-	CASSVEGGAFRELFF	TGTGCCAGCAGCGTAGAGGGCGGGGCTTTTAGGGAGCTGTTTTTT
TRBV2	few	TRBJ2-2	TRBD2	CASSGSGRWSGELFF	TGTGCCAGCAGTGGTAGCGGGAGGTGGTCCGGGGAGCTGTTTTTT
TRBV6-1	-	TRBJ1-6	-	CASSEWQSYNSPLHF	TGTGCCAGCAGTGAATGGCAGTCCTATAATTCACCCCTCCACTTT
TRBV29-1	-	TRBJ1-1	-	CRGGNTEAFF	TGCAGAGGGGGGAACACTGAAGCTTTCTTT
TRBV12-5	-	TRBJ1-3	-	CASGFSGSSGNTIYF	TGTGCTAGTGGTTTTTCAGGCAGCTCTGGAAACACCATATATTTT
TRBV9	-	TRBJ1-2	-	CASSPRTVDNYGYTF	TGTGCCAGCAGCCCCCGGACAGTTGATAACTATGGCTACACCTTC
TRBV20-1	-	TRBJ1-1	-	CLPPGFEAFF	TGCCTCCCCCCCGGGTTTGAAGCTTTCTTT
TRBV28	-	TRBJ2-7	TRBD1	CASDKTGYSEQYF	TGTGCCAGCGATAAGACAGGGTATAGCGAGCAGTACTTC
TRBV27	few	TRBJ1-1	-	CASSYSPGGANTEAFF	TGTGCCAGCAGTTATTCCCCCGGGGGGGCGAACACTGAAGCTTTCTTT
TRBV27	-	TRBJ2-3	TRBD2	CASHGRPGLAGYTDTQYF	TGTGCCAGCCACGGGAGACCGGGACTAGCGGGCTACACAGATACGCAGTATTTT
TRBV6-6	-	TRBJ1-5	-	CASSPQTNQPQHF	TGTGCCAGCAGTCCACAGACCAATCAGCCCCAGCATTTT
TRBV5-1	-	TRBJ2-3	-	CASSLRGGSTDTQYF	TGCGCCAGCAGCTTGAGGGGTGGCAGCACAGATACGCAGTATTTT
TRBV5-1	-	TRBJ2-7	-	CASSAQGNPSYEQYF	TGCGCCAGCAGCGCCCAGGGGAACCCCTCCTACGAGCAGTACTTC
TRBV7-3	-	TRBJ1-2	TRBD1	CASSLYVGGEYGYTF	TGTGCCAGCAGCTTATATGTAGGGGGCGAGTATGGCTACACCTTC
TRBV18	-	TRBJ2-2	TRBD2	CASSPRETNTGELFF	TGTGCCAGCTCGCCGCGGGAGACGAACACCGGGGAGCTGTTTTTT
TRBV7-2	-	TRBJ2-2	-	CASSLNAGRDGELFF	TGTGCCAGCAGCTTAAATGCAGGGCGCGACGGGGAGCTGTTTTTT
TRBV7-2	-	TRBJ2-7	TRBD1	CASRQDRGVHEQYF	TGTGCCAGCAGACAGGACAGGGGAGTCCACGAGCAGTACTTC
TRBV9	-	TRBJ2-5	-	CASSVATGRETQYF	TGTGCCAGCAGCGTAGCTACAGGGAGGGAGACCCAGTACTTC
TRBV11-3	-	TRBJ2-7	TRBD2	CASSLRTSGSHEQYF	TGTGCCAGCAGCTTACGGACTAGCGGGAGCCACGAGCAGTACTTC